This T cell receptor (beta chain) was observed in a study of control samples from healthy donors and cancer patients. Germline V gene lookup returns CDR1 SGHRS and CDR2 YFSETQ. V lost 5 bases, J lost 0 bases, and 8 bases lay in between. The CDR3 extends over 13 amino acids. Repertoires were generated with immunoSEQ multiplex PCR, while TCRdb's copy carries only in-frame clones and drops some. Of about 40,000 clones in the sample, approximately 90% are singletons; the top ten hold 3.6%. This TCR was sampled from a woman aged 50 to 65 in good health. Input material: blood. The genes are TRBV5-1 and TRBJ1-1; D might be TRBD1 (5 bases). CDR3 loop: CASRNRMNTEAFF. CDR3 nucleotide sequence: TGCGCCAGCAGGAACAGGATGAACACTGAAGCTTTCTTT. Using reference TRBV5-1 and TRBJ1-1 for the parts outside the CDR3, the full variable domain is KAGVTQTPRYLIKTRGQQVTLSCSPISGHRSVSWYQQTPGQGLQFLFEYFSETQRNKGNFPGRFSGRQFSNSRSEMNVSTLELGDSALYLCASRNRMNTEAFFGQGTRLTVV.